The rows below give T cell receptor beta chains drawn from one sample of a study of regulatory T cells in long-lasting Graves disease. Via MiXCR, TCRdb re-called the multiplex PCR reads, giving one row per CDR3 protein. The table shows a few hundred thousand distinct CDR3 sequences, with less than 15% occurring only once. These sequences were also reported in another study, on T cells in Graves' hyperthyroidism and ophthalmopathy.

Sequencing was performed on peripheral blood mononuclear cells (PBMCs), taken at new diagnosis, from a patient treated with antithyroid drugs. These receptors were obtained from a woman aged 45-65 years with Graves disease. Both conserved end residues are part of each CDR3. Each record gives: clone size, J gene, V gene, D gene, CDR3 DNA, CDR3 protein. The D gene is left open where the match is weak. Clone size is stated in some rows and not others, as once, few, many or a class when expanded.

. TRBJ1-4 TRBV2 TRBD1 TGTGCCAGCAGTATGACAGGGGGCAATGAAAAACTGTTTTTT CASSMTGGNEKLFF
many TRBJ2-1 TRBV28 TRBD2 TGTGCCAGCAGAATAGCGGGAGTCTACAATGAGCAGTTCTTC CASRIAGVYNEQFF
many TRBJ2-5 TRBV12-3/TRBV12-4 TRBD2 TGTGCCAGCAGTTTTTCTAGCGGACAAGAGACCCAGTACTTC CASSFSSGQETQYF
few TRBJ2-5 TRBV6-1 . TGTGCCAGCAGTATTGCGGGGCTCCAAGAGACCCAGTACTTC CASSIAGLQETQYF
many TRBJ1-5 TRBV12-3/TRBV12-4 . TGTGCCAGCAGTTTACAAGGTAGAGGGGTTGGGCATTTT CASSLQGRGVGHF
. TRBJ2-1 TRBV5-8 . TGTGCCAGCAGCCCAGACAGGAAATATTACAATGAGCAGTTCTTC CASSPDRKYYNEQFF
few TRBJ1-2 TRBV10-3 . TGTGCCATCAGCTTACAGGTCGGTGGGAACTATGGCTACACCTTC CAISLQVGGNYGYTF
. TRBJ1-1 TRBV5-6 . TGTGCCAGCAGCTTTATAGACAGGATGCTTAATGCTGAAGCTTTCTTT CASSFIDRMLNAEAFF
few TRBJ2-6 TRBV4-1 . TGCGCCAGCAGCACTCTCTCTGGGGCCAACGTCCTGACTTTC CASSTLSGANVLTF
many TRBJ2-7 TRBV5-1 . TGCGCCAGCAGCCTTTCCAACAACGAGCAGTACTTC CASSLSNNEQYF
. TRBJ1-5 TRBV7-2 . TGTGCCAGCAGCCCCTCATGGGGGGGGGTTCAGCCCCAGCATTTT CASSPSWGGVQPQHF
many TRBJ2-3 TRBV20-1 . TGCAGTGCTACGAAAGTAAACACAGATACGCAGTATTTT CSATKVNTDTQYF
many TRBJ2-3 TRBV5-1 TRBD1 TGCGCCAGCAGACCGGACAGGGAGCCACAGAGGACGCAGTATTTT CASRPDREPQRTQYF
few TRBJ1-4 TRBV4-2 . TGTGCCAGCAGCCAAGAGCCAGGTCACGAAAAACTGTTTTTT CASSQEPGHEKLFF
once TRBJ2-1 TRBV7-9 TRBD2 TGTGCCAGCAGCAGGAGGACTAGCGGGCGTGCCTACAATGAGCAGTTCTTC CASSRRTSGRAYNEQFF
. TRBJ2-3 TRBV4-2 TRBD2 TGTGCCAGCAGCCAACTGGGACTAGCGGGAGGGCCCGCAGATACGCAGTATTTT CASSQLGLAGGPADTQYF
. TRBJ2-2 TRBV9 . TGTGCCAGCAGCGTAGTTCCCGGGGAGCTGTTTTTT CASSVVPGELFF
few TRBJ2-7 TRBV4-1 . TGCGCCAGCAGCCAAGACGGTCACGGGCAGGCCTCCTACGAGCAGTACTTC CASSQDGHGQASYEQYF
many TRBJ2-7 TRBV28 . TGTGCCAGCAGTTTGAGGCCGGTGGTCGAGCAGTACTTC CASSLRPVVEQYF
. TRBJ2-3 TRBV7-2 TRBD1 TGTGCCAGCAGCGTAGTGGCGCTGGGACAGCGGAACACAGATACGCAGTATTTT CASSVVALGQRNTDTQYF
many TRBJ1-5 TRBV27 TRBD1 TGTGCCAGCAGTCCGGGACAGGGGGCGGGTCAGCCCCAGCATTTT CASSPGQGAGQPQHF
. TRBJ2-7 TRBV11-2 . TGTGCCAGCAGCTCGGGGTCTCCAGGGGAGCAGTACTTC CASSSGSPGEQYF
many TRBJ1-1 TRBV2 . TGTGCCAGCAGCGAAGGGCAGGGTGGATGGAACACTGAAGCTTTCTTT CASSEGQGGWNTEAFF
. TRBJ2-3 TRBV5-1 . TGCGCCAGCTCAACAGGGAGCACAGATATGCAGTATTTT CASSTGSTDMQYF
many TRBJ2-7 TRBV28 . TGTGCCAGCAAGAGGATTGTAAAATACGAGCAGTACTTC CASKRIVKYEQYF
few TRBJ2-2 TRBV6-1 TRBD2 TGTGCCAGCAGCGACTTCGGCGGGAGGGTGAACACCGGGGAGCTGTTTTTT CASSDFGGRVNTGELFF
many TRBJ1-2 TRBV3-1 . TGTGCCAGCAGCCCTTGGGTCACCGATGGCTACACCTTC CASSPWVTDGYTF
. TRBJ2-7 TRBV3-1 . TGTGCCAGCAGCCAAGAAGGGCAGGGTGGCGAGCAGTACTTC CASSQEGQGGEQYF
many TRBJ1-1 TRBV9 TRBD1 TGTGCCAGCAGCGCCACTGGACAGGTTTGGGGCAACACTGAAGCTTTCTTT CASSATGQVWGNTEAFF
many TRBJ1-1 TRBV2 . TGTGCCAGCAGTGAAGCGGGACCCGGAGTCGCTGAAGCTTTCTTT CASSEAGPGVAEAFF
. TRBJ1-1 TRBV29-1 TRBD1 TGCAGCGTTGTCCCACCGGGGACAGGGGCTAGGGGAGCTTTCTTT CSVVPPGTGARGAFF
few TRBJ2-1 TRBV3-1 . TGTGCCAGCAGCCAAGTCGACAGACTTTTCTACAATGAGCAGTTCTTC CASSQVDRLFYNEQFF
many TRBJ2-1 TRBV5-1 . TGCGCCAGCAGCGGGGCTTATGAGCAGTTCTTC CASSGAYEQFF
few TRBJ2-7 TRBV28 TRBD1 TGTGCCAGCAGTACGGACAGGTCCTACGAGCAGTACTTC CASSTDRSYEQYF
few TRBJ2-7 TRBV27 . TGTGCCAGCAGTTCCTACCCGGGAATAACCTACGAGCAGTACTTC CASSSYPGITYEQYF
many TRBJ2-3 TRBV3-1 . TGTGCCAGCAGTCCGAATACAGATACGCAGTATTTT CASSPNTDTQYF
many TRBJ2-7 TRBV27 . TGTGCCAGCAGTCCCCGGGGGGCGGCTCAATACGAGCAGTACTTC CASSPRGAAQYEQYF
many TRBJ2-7 TRBV11-2 . TGTGCCAGCAGCTTAAACCAAGCGGCACACGAGCAGTACTTC CASSLNQAAHEQYF
many TRBJ1-5 TRBV6-1 . TGTGCCAGCAGGAACCAGTCGCAGGGGAGCAATCAGCCCCAGCATTTT CASRNQSQGSNQPQHF
few TRBJ2-3 TRBV4-1 . TGCGCCAGCAGCCAATTCAGGGGAGGAACAGATACGCAGTATTTT CASSQFRGGTDTQYF
. TRBJ1-5 TRBV28 . TGTGCCAGCAGTTTGCCTGTTCATAGCAATCAGCCCCAGCATTTT CASSLPVHSNQPQHF
many TRBJ1-1 TRBV5-1 . TGCGCCAGCTGCCTGGACGGCTATACTGAAGCTTTCTTT CASCLDGYTEAFF
. TRBJ2-3 TRBV9 . TGTGCCAGCAGCGTAGATCAGCGGCCCACCCCCGGAGATACGCAGTATTTT CASSVDQRPTPGDTQYF
. TRBJ1-5 TRBV5-1 TRBD1 TGCGCCAGCAGCCCTTCAGGACAGGGGAGTCAGCCCCAGCATTTT CASSPSGQGSQPQHF